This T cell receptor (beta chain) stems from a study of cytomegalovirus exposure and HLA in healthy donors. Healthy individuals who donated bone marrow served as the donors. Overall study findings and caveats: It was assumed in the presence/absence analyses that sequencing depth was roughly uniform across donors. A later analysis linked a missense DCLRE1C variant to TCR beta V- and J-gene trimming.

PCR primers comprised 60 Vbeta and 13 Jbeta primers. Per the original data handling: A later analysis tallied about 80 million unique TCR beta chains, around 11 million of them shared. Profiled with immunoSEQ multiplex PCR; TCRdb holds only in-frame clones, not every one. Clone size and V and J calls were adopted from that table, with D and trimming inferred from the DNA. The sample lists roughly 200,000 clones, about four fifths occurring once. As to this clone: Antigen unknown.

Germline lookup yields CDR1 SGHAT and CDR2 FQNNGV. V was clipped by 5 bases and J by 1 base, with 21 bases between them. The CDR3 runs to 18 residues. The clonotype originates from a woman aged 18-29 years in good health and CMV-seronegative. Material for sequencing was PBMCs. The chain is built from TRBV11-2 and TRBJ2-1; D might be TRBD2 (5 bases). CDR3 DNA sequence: TGTGCCAGCAGCCGCCGGCGGGCGACGCAAGGTTCCTACAATGAGCAGTTCTTC. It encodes CASSRRRATQGSYNEQFF. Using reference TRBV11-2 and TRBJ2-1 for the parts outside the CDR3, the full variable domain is EAGVAQSPRYKIIEKRQSVAFWCNPISGHATLYWYQQILGQGPKLLIQFQNNGVVDDSQLPKDRFSAERLKGVDSTLKIQPAKLEDSAVYLCASSRRRATQGSYNEQFFGPGTRLTVL.